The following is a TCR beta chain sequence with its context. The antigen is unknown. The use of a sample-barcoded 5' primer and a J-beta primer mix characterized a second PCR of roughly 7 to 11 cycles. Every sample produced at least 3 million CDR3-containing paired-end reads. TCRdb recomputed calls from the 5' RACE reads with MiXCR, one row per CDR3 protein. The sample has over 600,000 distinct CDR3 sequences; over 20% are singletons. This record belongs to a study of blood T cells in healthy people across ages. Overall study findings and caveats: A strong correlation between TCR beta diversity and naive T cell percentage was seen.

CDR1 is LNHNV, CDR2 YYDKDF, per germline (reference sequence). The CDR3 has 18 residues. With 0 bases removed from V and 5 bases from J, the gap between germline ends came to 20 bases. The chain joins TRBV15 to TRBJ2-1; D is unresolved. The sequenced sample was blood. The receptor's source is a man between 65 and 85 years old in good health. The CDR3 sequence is CATSRDSPPSEMDNEQFF. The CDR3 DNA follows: TGTGCCACCAGCAGAGATTCACCGCCGTCGGAAATGGACAATGAGCAGTTCTTC.